This T cell receptor beta chain derives from a study of cytomegalovirus exposure and HLA in healthy donors. The study's findings and limits: Usually a TCR sequence was rare, but some public TCRs were found in many donors.

Profiled with immunoSEQ multiplex PCR; TCRdb holds only in-frame clones, not every one. Seen here are around 300,000 clones, more than 75% observed once, and the top ten hold around 0.9%. V was cut by 2 bases and J by 9 bases, with 16 bases left in between. The CDR3 has 14 amino acids. Germline CDR1 reads MGHRA; CDR2 reads YSYEKL. Details on this clone: Its target is unknown.

Sample: PBMCs. The chain couples TRBV4-1 to TRBJ1-1; possibly TRBD1 for D (5 bases). The sequence was collected from a woman aged 18-30 years in good health and CMV-seronegative. The CDR3 sequence is CASSQRSVGHQAFF. The CDR3 DNA sequence: TGCGCCAGCAGCCAAAGATCTGTTGGACACCAAGCTTTCTTT.